This T cell receptor beta chain was documented in a study of cytomegalovirus exposure and HLA in healthy donors. In the study overall: Early released data comprised 80 million to 100 million unique TCRs from HLA-typed donors. Of the donors genotyped, several hundred in all, 81% fell in the Caucasian-associated ancestry cluster.

Study-wide results and caveats: Listed as cytomegalovirus-associated were over 150 TCR beta chains. A highly shared variant cluster was judged a likely technical artifact.

PCR was performed using 60 Vbeta and 13 Jbeta primers. This table comes from immunoSEQ multiplex PCR, and its TCRdb copy is limited to in-frame clones, with some not included. Altogether roughly 130,000 clones are present, roughly 83% being singletons, with the ten largest covering 3% to 4%. With regard to this clone: Its target is not known.

J was trimmed by 3 bases and V by 6 bases; bases with no gene match: 9. This CDR3 region has 16 residues. Germline CDR1 reads MDHEN; CDR2 reads SYDVKM. This TCR derives from a female donor in good health and CMV-seronegative. The specimen sequenced was PBMCs. The rearrangement uses TRBV28 and TRBJ2-1; TRBD1 agrees at 9 bases. For the CDR3, the DNA is TGTGCCAGCAGCACCGGACAGGGGAGGGGCTACAATGAGCAGTTCTTC. Protein sequence: CASSTGQGRGYNEQFF.